This T cell receptor (beta chain) was recorded in a study of blood T cells in healthy people across ages. Combining a sample-barcoded 5' primer with a J-beta primer mix, a second PCR ran for roughly 6 to 12 cycles. TCRdb re-derived calls from the 5' RACE reads in MiXCR, one entry per CDR3 protein. The table includes some 850,000 distinct CDR3 sequences, 20% to 30% detected once. These data also featured in a second study, about T cells of mothers and their children.

Source material: blood. The sequence was obtained from a boy under 18 in good health.

The CDR3 sequence: CASSPGQRNQPQHF. CDR3 DNA sequence: TGTGCCAGCAGTCCGGGACAGCGAAATCAGCCCCAGCATTTT. This chain links TRBV12-3 or TRBV12-4 with TRBJ1-5; 7 positions match TRBD1. Trimming at V came to 5 bases and at J to 4 bases, leaving 5 bases not matched to a gene. CDR3 length: 14 residues.